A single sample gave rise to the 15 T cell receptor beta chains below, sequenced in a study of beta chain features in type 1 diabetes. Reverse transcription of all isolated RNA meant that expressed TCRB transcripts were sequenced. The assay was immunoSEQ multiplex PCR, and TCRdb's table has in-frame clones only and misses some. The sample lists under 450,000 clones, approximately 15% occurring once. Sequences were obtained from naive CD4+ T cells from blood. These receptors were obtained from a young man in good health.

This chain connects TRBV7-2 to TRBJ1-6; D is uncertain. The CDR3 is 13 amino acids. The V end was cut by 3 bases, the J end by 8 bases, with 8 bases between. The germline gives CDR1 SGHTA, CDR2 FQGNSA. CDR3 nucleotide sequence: TGTGCCAGCAGCTTGGCATCCTATTCACCCCTCCACTTT. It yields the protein CASSLASYSPLHF.

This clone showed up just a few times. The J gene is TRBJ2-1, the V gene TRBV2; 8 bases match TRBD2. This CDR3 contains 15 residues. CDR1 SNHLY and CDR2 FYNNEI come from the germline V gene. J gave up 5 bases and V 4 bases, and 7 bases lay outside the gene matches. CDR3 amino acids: CASSGAGLVHNEQFF. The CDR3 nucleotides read TGTGCCAGCAGTGGGGCGGGACTAGTCCACAATGAGCAGTTCTTC.

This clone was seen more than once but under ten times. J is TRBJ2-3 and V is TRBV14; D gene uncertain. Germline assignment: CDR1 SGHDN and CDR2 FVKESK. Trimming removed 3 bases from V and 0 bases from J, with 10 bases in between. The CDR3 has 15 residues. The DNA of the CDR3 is TGTGCCAGCAGCCACAGACCGACTAGCACAGATACGCAGTATTTT. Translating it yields CASSHRPTSTDTQYF.

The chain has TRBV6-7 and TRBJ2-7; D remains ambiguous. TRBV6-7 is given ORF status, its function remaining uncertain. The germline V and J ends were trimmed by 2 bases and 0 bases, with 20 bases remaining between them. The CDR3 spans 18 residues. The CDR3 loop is CASSYPKLAAPSSYEQYV. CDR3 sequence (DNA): TGTGCCAGCAGTTACCCTAAGCTGGCAGCCCCCAGCTCCTACGAGCAGTACGTC.

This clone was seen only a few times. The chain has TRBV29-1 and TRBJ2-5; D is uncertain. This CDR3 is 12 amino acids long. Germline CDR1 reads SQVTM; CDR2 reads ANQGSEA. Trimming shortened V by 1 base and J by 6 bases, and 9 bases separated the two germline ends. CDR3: CSVEAGPQTQYF. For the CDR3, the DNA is TGCAGCGTTGAAGCAGGACCACAGACCCAGTACTTC.

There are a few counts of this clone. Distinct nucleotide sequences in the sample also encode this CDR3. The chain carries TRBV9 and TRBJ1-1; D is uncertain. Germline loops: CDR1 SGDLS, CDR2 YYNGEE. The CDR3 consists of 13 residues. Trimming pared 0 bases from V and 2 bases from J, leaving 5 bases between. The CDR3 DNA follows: TGTGCCAGCAGCGTAGCCGGAAACACTGAAGCTTTCTTT. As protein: CASSVAGNTEAFF.

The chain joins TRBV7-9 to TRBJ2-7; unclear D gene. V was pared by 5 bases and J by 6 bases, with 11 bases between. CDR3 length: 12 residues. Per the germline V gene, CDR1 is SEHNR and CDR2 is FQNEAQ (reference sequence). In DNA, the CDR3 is TGTGCCAGCAGCGCCCTAGAGTTCGAGCAGTACTTC. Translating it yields CASSALEFEQYF.

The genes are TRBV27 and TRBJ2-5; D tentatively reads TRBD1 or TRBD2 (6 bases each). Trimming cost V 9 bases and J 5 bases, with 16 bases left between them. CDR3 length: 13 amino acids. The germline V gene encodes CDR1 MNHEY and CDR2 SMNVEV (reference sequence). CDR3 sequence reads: CARGVGGLETQYF. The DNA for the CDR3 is TGTGCCAGGGGCGTCGGGGGCCTGGAGACCCAGTACTTC.

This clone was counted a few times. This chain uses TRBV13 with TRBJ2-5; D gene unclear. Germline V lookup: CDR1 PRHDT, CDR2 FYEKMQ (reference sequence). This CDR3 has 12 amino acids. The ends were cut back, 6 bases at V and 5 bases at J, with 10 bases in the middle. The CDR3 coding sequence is TGTGCCAGCAGTCACCTCCTCGAGACCCAGTACTTC. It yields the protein CASSHLLETQYF.

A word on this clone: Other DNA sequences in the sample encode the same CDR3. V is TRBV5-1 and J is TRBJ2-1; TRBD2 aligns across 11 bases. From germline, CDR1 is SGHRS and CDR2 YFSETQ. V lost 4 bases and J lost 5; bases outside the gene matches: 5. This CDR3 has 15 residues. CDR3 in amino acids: CASSALLAGDNEQFF. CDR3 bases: TGCGCCAGCAGCGCCTTACTAGCGGGGGACAATGAGCAGTTCTTC.

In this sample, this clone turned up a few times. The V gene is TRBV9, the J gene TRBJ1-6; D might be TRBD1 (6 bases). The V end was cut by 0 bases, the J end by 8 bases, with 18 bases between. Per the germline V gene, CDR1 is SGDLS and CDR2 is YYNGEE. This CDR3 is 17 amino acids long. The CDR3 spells CASSVAWGLSEDSPLHF. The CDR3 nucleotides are TGTGCCAGCAGCGTAGCATGGGGGCTTTCAGAAGATTCACCCCTCCACTTT.

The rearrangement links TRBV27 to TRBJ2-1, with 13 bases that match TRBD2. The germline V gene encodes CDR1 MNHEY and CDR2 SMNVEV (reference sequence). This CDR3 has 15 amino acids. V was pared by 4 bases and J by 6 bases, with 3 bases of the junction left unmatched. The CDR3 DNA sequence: TGTGCCAGCAGTTCCGGGACTAGCGGGGTCAATGAGCAGTTCTTC. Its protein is CASSSGTSGVNEQFF.

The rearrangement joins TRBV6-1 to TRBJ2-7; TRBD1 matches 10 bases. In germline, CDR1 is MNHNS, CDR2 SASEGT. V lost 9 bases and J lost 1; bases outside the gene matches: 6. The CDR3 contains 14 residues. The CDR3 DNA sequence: TGTGCCAGTCAAGGGGACAGGGGTTCCTACGAGCAGTACGTC. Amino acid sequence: CASQGDRGSYEQYV.

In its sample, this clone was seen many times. This chain's CDR3 is CASSESRSYNEQFF. Written as DNA, the CDR3 is TGTGCCAGCAGTGAAAGTCGATCCTACAATGAGCAGTTCTTC. The J gene is TRBJ2-1, the V gene TRBV2; the D is unclear. The germline V and J ends were trimmed by 2 bases and 1 base, with 6 bases remaining between them. Germline V gives CDR1 SNHLY, CDR2 FYNNEI. The CDR3 is 14 amino acids.

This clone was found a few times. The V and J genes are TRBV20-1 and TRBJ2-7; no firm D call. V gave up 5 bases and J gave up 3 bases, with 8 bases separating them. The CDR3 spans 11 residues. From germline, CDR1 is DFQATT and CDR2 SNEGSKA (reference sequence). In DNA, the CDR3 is TGCAGTGCTGTGGGCGGCTACGAGCAGTACTTC. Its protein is CSAVGGYEQYF.